One sample yielded the 30 T cell receptor beta chains listed below, sequenced in a study of T cell changes during pregnancy in multiple sclerosis. TCRdb keeps only in-frame clones here, not all; method: immunoSEQ multiplex PCR. Of 78,000 or so clones in the sample, about 90% are singletons; the top ten hold around 2.6%. The specimen comprised peripheral blood, sampled before pregnancy. All receptors come from a female donor with multiple sclerosis, enrolled in a pregnancy study.

V is TRBV30 and J is TRBJ2-7; D uncertain. Per germline, CDR1 GTSNPN and CDR2 SVGIG (reference sequence). The V end lost 1 base, the J end lost 3 bases, and 13 bases lay between the germline ends. The CDR3 extends over 14 amino acids. CDR3 sequence reads: CAWSETVTNYEQYF. CDR3 coding DNA: TGTGCCTGGAGTGAAACAGTAACAAACTACGAGCAGTACTTC.

The V and J genes are TRBV28 and TRBJ1-3, with D unclear. The germline V gene encodes CDR1 MDHEN and CDR2 SYDVKM. This CDR3 spans 15 amino acids. Trimming pared 3 bases from V and 0 bases from J, leaving 9 bases between. CDR3 protein: CASSLVPSSGNTIYF. The CDR3 DNA reads TGTGCCAGCAGTTTGGTTCCGAGCTCTGGAAACACCATATATTTT.

A note on this clone: One junction end does not reproduce the germline sequence, and a read error may be involved. The rearrangement joins TRBV7-7 to TRBJ2-5, with 11 bases matching TRBD2. CDR1 and CDR2 (germline): SSHAT, FNYEAQ (reference sequence). The CDR3 covers 15 residues. CDR3 nucleotides: TGTGCTAGCAGCCCCGGGCTAGCGGGAGGAGAGACCCAGTACTTC. Amino acid sequence: CASSPGLAGGETQYF.

The chain links TRBV27 to TRBJ2-7; D may be TRBD2 (5 bases). The CDR3 totals 15 residues. The germline V and J ends were trimmed by 3 bases and 7 bases, with 19 bases remaining between them. CDR1 is MNHEY and CDR2 is SMNVEV in the germline V gene (reference sequence). In DNA form, the CDR3 reads TGTGCCAGCAGTTTCCTGAGCGGCCCCCCAGGAGAGCAGTACTTC. Amino acid sequence: CASSFLSGPPGEQYF.

The table lists this clone with a count of one. The V and J genes are TRBV14 and TRBJ1-3; the D is unclear. The CDR3 is 14 residues long. Trimming stripped 0 bases from V and 3 bases from J, with 6 bases between. CDR1 and CDR2 (germline): SGHDN, FVKESK. In DNA, the CDR3 is TGTGCCAGCAGCCAAGATTTAGTTGGAAACACCATATATTTT. This codes for CASSQDLVGNTIYF.

The chain uses TRBV28 and TRBJ1-2; D may be TRBD1 (6 bases). V lost 3 bases, J lost 7 bases, and 18 bases lay in between. The germline gives CDR1 MDHEN, CDR2 SYDVKM. The CDR3 contains 15 residues. The CDR3 sequence: CASSFVFRQGSGYTF. The CDR3 DNA sequence: TGTGCCAGCAGTTTTGTGTTTCGCCAGGGGTCTGGCTACACCTTC.

This sequence joins TRBV5-1 and TRBJ1-3; D might be TRBD1 (6 bases). CDR3 length: 15 residues. The V and J ends lost 0 bases and 4 bases respectively, with 11 bases between them. Germline CDR1 SGHRS, CDR2 YFSETQ. CDR3 residues: CASSLERGSGNTIYF. The CDR3 DNA follows: TGCGCCAGCAGCTTGGAAAGGGGGTCCGGAAACACCATATATTTT.

The chain is built from TRBV19 and TRBJ1-5, with TRBD1 matching over 10 bases. The CDR3 has 16 amino acids. The ends lost 0 bases at V and 5 bases at J; junction bases unmatched: 4. The V gene's germline CDR1 is LNHDA and CDR2 SQIVND (reference sequence). The DNA of the CDR3 is TGTGCCAGTAGTATAGACCTGACAGGGGGCTATCAGCCCCAGCATTTT. Translated: CASSIDLTGGYQPQHF.

This sequence joins TRBV30 and TRBJ2-6, with a possible D match to TRBD1 (6 bases). The germline V gene has CDR1 GTSNPN and CDR2 SVGIG (reference sequence). Trimming removed 5 bases at V and 4 bases at J, with 15 bases between. The CDR3 loop spans 15 amino acids. The CDR3 reads CAWLGARAGANVLTF. The DNA of the CDR3 is TGTGCCTGGCTGGGGGCCCGGGCCGGGGCCAACGTCCTGACTTTC.

The V call is TRBV6-1, the J call TRBJ2-5; 7 positions match TRBD2. CDR3 length: 16 residues. Germline V CDR1 and CDR2: MNHNS, SASEGT. The V segment lost 2 bases and the J segment 5 bases; nucleotides outside the gene matches: 11. The CDR3 is CASSELGTGRVETQYF. The CDR3 DNA reads as TGTGCCAGCAGTGAACTGGGGACTGGGAGGGTTGAGACCCAGTACTTC.

The chain couples TRBV28 to TRBJ1-5, with a tentative D call TRBD1 (5 bases). V shed 7 bases and J shed 7 bases, with 14 bases lying between them. From germline, CDR1 is MDHEN and CDR2 SYDVKM. The CDR3 is made up of 13 amino acids. The chain's CDR3 is CASTPGGAQPQHF. In DNA form, the CDR3 reads TGTGCCAGCACCCCCGGAGGGGCACAGCCCCAGCATTTT.

The V and J genes are TRBV5-1 and TRBJ1-1, with D possibly TRBD1 on 5 matching bases. Trimming cost V 0 bases and J 5 bases, with 8 bases left between them. The CDR3 has 13 residues. The germline CDR1 and CDR2 sequences are SGHRS and YFSETQ. CDR3 protein: CASSLEGWTEAFF. The CDR3 coding sequence is TGCGCCAGCAGCTTGGAGGGGTGGACTGAAGCTTTCTTT.

V usage is TRBV15 and J usage is TRBJ1-2; the match to TRBD1 covers 10 bases. Germline lookup yields CDR1 LNHNV and CDR2 YYDKDF (reference sequence). The CDR3 has 15 residues. Trimming took 3 bases from V and 4 from J; bases not matched to a gene: 5. The CDR3 loop reads CATSRDRGAAYGYTF. The CDR3 region has the DNA TGTGCCACCAGCAGGGACAGGGGGGCCGCCTATGGCTACACCTTC.

The V gene is TRBV5-1, the J gene TRBJ2-7, with TRBD2 as a possible D gene (7 bases). This CDR3 has 15 amino acids. The V gene's germline CDR1 is SGHRS and CDR2 YFSETQ. Trimming pared 3 bases from V and 7 bases from J, leaving 20 bases between. CDR3 bases: TGCGCCAGCAGCTCCCAAGGGGGAGCCGGGGGGGAGCAGTACTTC. Amino acids: CASSSQGGAGGEQYF.

The J gene is TRBJ2-3, the V gene TRBV9, with TRBD2 matching 8 bases. The CDR3 runs 15 residues. Germline V gene sequence: CDR1 SGDLS, CDR2 YYNGEE. After removal of 4 bases from V and 3 bases from J, the junction contained 7 bases not matched to a gene. CDR3 bases: TGTGCCAGCAGCCCCAAGTTAGCGGGGACAGATACGCAGTATTTT. Translated: CASSPKLAGTDTQYF.

This sequence joins TRBV5-4 and TRBJ2-4, with D possibly being TRBD2 (6 bases). The CDR3 runs to 15 residues. Trimming took 7 bases from V and 0 from J, leaving 14 bases between them. Germline lookup yields CDR1 SGHNT and CDR2 YYREEE (reference sequence). The CDR3 sequence is CASGPGDLAKNIQYF. CDR3 in DNA: TGTGCCAGCGGTCCTGGGGACTTAGCCAAAAACATTCAGTACTTC.

The CDR3 reads CASSPGGGLSTDTQYF. CDR3 in DNA: TGTGCCAGCAGCCCCGGTGGGGGCCTTAGCACAGATACGCAGTATTTT. The rearrangement uses TRBV5-4 and TRBJ2-3, with D perhaps matching TRBD1 (6 bases). Germline loops: CDR1 SGHNT, CDR2 YYREEE (reference sequence). V gave up 4 bases and J gave up 0 bases, with 15 bases separating them. This CDR3 contains 16 residues.

This clone has just a few counts. This sequence joins TRBV10-3 and TRBJ1-2, with a tentative D call TRBD1 (6 bases). The CDR3 extends over 13 amino acids. From germline, CDR1 is ENHRY and CDR2 SYGVKD. V dropped 7 bases and J dropped 5 bases, with 14 bases sitting between them. CDR3 in DNA: TGTGCCATCACCCAGGGGTGGGAATATGGCTACACCTTC. This codes for CAITQGWEYGYTF.

The V gene is TRBV9, the J gene TRBJ2-7, with 13 bases that match TRBD2. Germline CDR1 is SGDLS and CDR2 is YYNGEE. J lost 5 bases, V lost 8 bases, and 4 bases had no gene match. This CDR3 is 13 amino acids long. As DNA, the CDR3 is TGTGCCAGTCAAGGACTAGCGGGAGACGAGCAGTACTTC. This encodes CASQGLAGDEQYF.

This clone has just one count. V usage is TRBV29-1 and J usage is TRBJ2-5; tentative D call: TRBD2 (5 bases). The germline gives CDR1 SQVTM, CDR2 ANQGSEA. V was pared by 2 bases and J by 2 bases, with 15 bases between. This CDR3 spans 15 amino acids. CDR3 nucleotide sequence: TGCAGCGTTGAAAAAGAATGGACGGGACAAGAGACCCAGTACTTC. This translates into CSVEKEWTGQETQYF.

V usage is TRBV18 and J usage is TRBJ1-5; 9 positions agree with TRBD1. Germline values: CDR1 KGHSH, CDR2 LQKENI. Trimming removed 3 bases from V and 5 bases from J; junction bases left unmatched: 2. The CDR3 extends over 14 amino acids. The CDR3 nucleotides read TGTGCCAGCTCACCGGGACAGGGCTATCAGCCCCAGCATTTT. Protein sequence: CASSPGQGYQPQHF.

The V gene is TRBV11-2, the J gene TRBJ1-4; 7 bases are shared with TRBD1. This CDR3 spans 16 amino acids. V lost 6 bases and J lost 8; bases outside the gene matches: 15. CDR1 SGHAT and CDR2 FQNNGV come from the germline V gene. Here the CDR3 DNA reads TGTGCCAGCAGACCACAGGGGAGAGAGAAGAAAGAAAAACTGTTTTTT. Protein product: CASRPQGREKKEKLFF.

This sequence joins TRBV28 and TRBJ2-5, with 10 bases lining up with TRBD2. Trimming at V came to 2 bases and at J to 5 bases, leaving 8 bases not matched to a gene. This CDR3 region has 16 residues. Germline V CDR1 and CDR2: MDHEN, SYDVKM. The CDR3: CASSLALAGVGETQYF. For the CDR3, the DNA is TGTGCCAGCAGTTTAGCCCTAGCGGGAGTAGGTGAGACCCAGTACTTC.

The chain links TRBV27 to TRBJ2-2; D may be TRBD2 (6 bases). The V gene lost 6 bases and the J gene lost 5 bases, with 22 bases spanning the gap. Germline-derived CDR1 and CDR2 are MNHEY and SMNVEV (reference sequence). The CDR3 runs to 17 residues. In nucleotides, the CDR3 is TGTGCCAGCAGCCTCCGCGCCGGGACTCCCGAGACCGGGGAGCTGTTTTTT. It codes for CASSLRAGTPETGELFF.

The chain has TRBV7-9 and TRBJ2-7; 10 bases line up with TRBD2. The CDR3 has 15 residues. V lost 6 bases to trimming and J lost 3 bases; unmatched junction nucleotides: 8. Germline V lookup: CDR1 SEHNR, CDR2 FQNEAQ (reference sequence). CDR3 coding DNA: TGTGCCAGCAGACTTGCTAGCGGGGGACTCTACGAGCAGTACTTC. This codes for CASRLASGGLYEQYF.

This sequence joins TRBV6-6 and TRBJ2-5; D ambiguous. The CDR3 consists of 14 residues. V lost 0 bases, J lost 2 bases, and 7 bases lay in between. Germline CDR1 reads MNHNY; CDR2 reads SVGAGI (reference sequence). CDR3 protein: CASSYSGSQETQYF. CDR3 nucleotides: TGTGCCAGCAGTTACTCGGGCAGTCAAGAGACCCAGTACTTC.

V gene TRBV28 combines with J gene TRBJ1-2; tentatively, D is TRBD1 (6 bases). Germline lookup yields CDR1 MDHEN and CDR2 SYDVKM. This CDR3 comprises 15 residues. Trimming took 5 bases from V and 8 from J, leaving 21 bases between them. Written as DNA, the CDR3 is TGTGCCAGCAGTCCTTCATTGGGGGCCGTAGTAGGCTACACCTTC. This codes for CASSPSLGAVVGYTF.

The V gene is TRBV15, the J gene TRBJ1-5; 7 bases match TRBD1. This CDR3 has 18 residues. The ends lost 4 bases at V and 0 bases at J; junction bases unmatched: 12. Germline CDR1 LNHNV, CDR2 YYDKDF (reference sequence). Here the CDR3 reads CATSTSKGQRYSNQPQHF. CDR3 DNA: TGTGCCACCAGCACGTCCAAGGGACAGAGATATAGCAATCAGCCCCAGCATTTT.

This chain links TRBV11-2 with TRBJ1-4, with 8 bases aligning to TRBD1. The CDR3 runs to 15 residues. Per germline, CDR1 SGHAT and CDR2 FQNNGV. V lost 5 bases and J lost 7; bases outside the gene matches: 9. The CDR3: CASSPTGGKGEKLFF. DNA for the CDR3: TGTGCCAGCAGCCCTACAGGGGGTAAGGGTGAAAAACTGTTTTTT.

The V gene is TRBV18, the J gene TRBJ2-7, with 7 bases identical to TRBD2. Germline assignment: CDR1 KGHSH and CDR2 LQKENI. Losses at the gene ends were 2 bases for V and 2 bases for J; bases not matched to a gene: 6. This CDR3 region has 15 residues. The CDR3 is CASSPGGVGTYEQYF. The DNA of the CDR3 is TGTGCCAGCTCACCAGGGGGGGTGGGGACCTACGAGCAGTACTTC.